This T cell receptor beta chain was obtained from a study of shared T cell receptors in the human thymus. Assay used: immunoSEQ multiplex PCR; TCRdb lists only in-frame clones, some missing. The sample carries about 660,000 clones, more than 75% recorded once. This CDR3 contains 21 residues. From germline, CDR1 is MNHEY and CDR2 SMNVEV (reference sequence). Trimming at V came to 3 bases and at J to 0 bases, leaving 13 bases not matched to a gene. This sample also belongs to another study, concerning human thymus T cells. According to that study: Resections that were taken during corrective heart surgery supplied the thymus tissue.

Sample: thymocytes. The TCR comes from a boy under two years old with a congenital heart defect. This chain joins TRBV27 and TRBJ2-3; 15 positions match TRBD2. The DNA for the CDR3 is TGTGCCAGCAGTTTTGACCCCCGGACTAGCGGGAGGGCCACTAGCACAGATACGCAGTATTTT. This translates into CASSFDPRTSGRATSTDTQYF.